The rows below give T cell receptor beta chains drawn from one sample of a study of technical replicates of blood from a handful of donors. Produced via immunoSEQ multiplex PCR; TCRdb's table is partial and in-frame only. The sample carries 80,000 or so clones, under 99% recorded once. Input material: T cells isolated from PBMCs. All receptors derive from a human donor in good health. Both conserved end residues are part of each CDR3. A D gene is named only where the DNA matches it firmly. Clone size is stated in some rows and not others, as once, few, many or a class when expanded.

>.|TRBJ2-3|TRBV27|.|15
CASSLVPLRTDTQYF
TGTGCCAGCAGTTTAGTCCCCCTTCGCACAGATACGCAGTATTTT
>.|TRBJ2-2|TRBV4-1|TRBD2|14
CASSQGLAPGELFF
TGCGCCAGCAGCCAAGGACTAGCTCCCGGGGAGCTGTTTTTT
>few|TRBJ1-3|TRBV9|.|17
CASSVVATAASGNTIYF
TGTGCCAGCAGCGTAGTGGCAACAGCCGCCTCTGGAAACACCATATATTTT
>.|TRBJ1-1|TRBV6-5|.|12
CASSYSGIEAFF
TGTGCCAGCAGTTACTCGGGCATTGAAGCTTTCTTT
>.|TRBJ2-2|TRBV5-1|.|15
CASSFGGPNTGELFF
TGCGCCAGCAGCTTCGGGGGGCCGAACACCGGGGAGCTGTTTTTT
>.|TRBJ2-3|TRBV27|TRBD2|15
CASRLLAGVVDTQYF
TGTGCCAGCAGGCTTCTAGCGGGAGTTGTCGATACGCAGTATTTT
>.|TRBJ2-1|TRBV5-1|TRBD1|16
CASSLGGTGVYNEQFF
TGCGCCAGCAGCTTGGGGGGGACAGGGGTCTACAATGAGCAGTTCTTC
>.|TRBJ2-2|TRBV7-9|TRBD2|16
CASSLGSGRNTGELFF
TGTGCCAGCAGCTTAGGTAGCGGGAGGAACACCGGGGAGCTGTTTTTT
>.|TRBJ2-7|TRBV6-5|TRBD2|15
CASSYGPSGSYEQYF
TGTGCCAGCAGTTATGGGCCTAGCGGCAGCTACGAGCAGTACTTC
>once|TRBJ2-7|TRBV9|TRBD2|13
CASSEGLTYEQYF
TGTGCCAGCAGCGAGGGACTAACCTACGAGCAGTACTTC
>.|TRBJ2-7|TRBV6-5|TRBD2|15
CASSRLAGPFYEQYF
TGTGCCAGCAGTCGACTAGCGGGACCATTTTACGAGCAGTACTTC
>.|TRBJ2-2|TRBV7-9|.|15
CASSLGVRDTGELFF
TGTGCCAGCAGCTTAGGTGTACGGGACACCGGGGAGCTGTTTTTT
>.|TRBJ1-2|TRBV6-5|.|15
CASSYSRGGADGYTF
TGTGCCAGCAGTTACTCGAGAGGGGGGGCAGATGGCTACACCTTC